The T cell receptor beta chain described here comes from a study of identical twins. Study-wide points: Invariant T cells like MAIT and iNKT could partly confound the zero-insertion analyses. Not following the same donors, the study drew its conclusions from cross-sectional statistical analysis. Insertions were fewer in abundant cord blood beta clonotypes, whereas memory repertoires showed none of this pattern.

With V trimmed by 2 bases and J by 8 bases, 10 bases remained unmatched. The CDR3 sequence is 16 residues long. Germline V gene lookup returns CDR1 SGHTA and CDR2 FQGNSA. Through template switching, a universal primer site was introduced, and the cDNA contained unique molecular identifiers. MiXCR was run by TCRdb on the 5' RACE reads, yielding one entry per CDR3 protein. This repertoire shows a few hundred thousand distinct CDR3 sequences, around an eighth found once; its top ten account for about 0.94%. Turning to this clonotype: Its antigen is undetermined.

This same sample was also part of a study on yellow fever vaccine responses in identical twins.

Input material: CD4+ T cells sorted from blood. The sequence was collected from a young woman in good health. V gene TRBV7-2 combines with J gene TRBJ1-1; 11 bases fit TRBD1. CDR3 coding DNA: TGTGCCAGCAGCTTAATAGGACAGGGGGCGCGTGGGGAAGCTTTCTTT. Protein: CASSLIGQGARGEAFF.